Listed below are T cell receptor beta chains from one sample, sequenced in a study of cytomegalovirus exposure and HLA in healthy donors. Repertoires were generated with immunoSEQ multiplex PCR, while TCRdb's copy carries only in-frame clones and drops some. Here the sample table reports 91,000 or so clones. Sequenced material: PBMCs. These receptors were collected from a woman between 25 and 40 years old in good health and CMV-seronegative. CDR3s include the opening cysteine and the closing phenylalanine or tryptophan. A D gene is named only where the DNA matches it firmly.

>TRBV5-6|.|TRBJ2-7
TGTGCCAGCAGCCGGGATTGGGGTACCTACGAGCAGTACTTC
CASSRDWGTYEQYF
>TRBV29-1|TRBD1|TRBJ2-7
TGCAGCGTTGATGGGACAGGGGGCTCCTACGAGCAGTACTTC
CSVDGTGGSYEQYF
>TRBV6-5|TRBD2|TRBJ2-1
TGTGCCAGCAGCCGGACTAGCGGGGGGTGGGATGAGCAGTTCTTC
CASSRTSGGWDEQFF
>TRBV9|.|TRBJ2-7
TGTGCCAGCAGCGTAGATCCGGGGGATCGGGGAAACGAGCAGTACTTC
CASSVDPGDRGNEQYF
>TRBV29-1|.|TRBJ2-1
TGCAGCGTTGAAGATCTCGTGGCAGGGATGGTCAATGAGCAGTTCTTC
CSVEDLVAGMVNEQFF
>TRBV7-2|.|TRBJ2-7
TGTGCCAGCAGCTTTGGGAGGACTTACGAGCAGTACTTC
CASSFGRTYEQYF
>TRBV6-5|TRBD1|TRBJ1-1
TGTGCCAGCAGCTACCGGACAGGGCTCGAAGCTTTCTTT
CASSYRTGLEAFF
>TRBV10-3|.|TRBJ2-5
TGTGCCATCAGTGAGTCCCAGGCGGGGGAGACCCAGTACTTC
CAISESQAGETQYF
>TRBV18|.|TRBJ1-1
TGTGCCAGCTCAGAGCCAGGAAGAGTTGGAGGGAGCGTGACGAACACTGAAGCTTTCTTT
CASSEPGRVGGSVTNTEAFF
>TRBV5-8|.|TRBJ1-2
TGTGCCAGCAGCTTGGGGCGGGGGCTCAACTATGGCTACACCTTC
CASSLGRGLNYGYTF
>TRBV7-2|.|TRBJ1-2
TGTGCCAGCAGCACCCGACACAATCGCTATGGCTACACCTTC
CASSTRHNRYGYTF
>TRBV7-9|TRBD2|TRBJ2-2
TGTGCCAGCAGCCGCGGACTAGCGGGAACCGGGGAGCTGTTTTTT
CASSRGLAGTGELFF
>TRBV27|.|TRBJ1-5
TGTGCCAGCAGTTTACGACAGGGCAATCAGCCCCAGCATTTT
CASSLRQGNQPQHF
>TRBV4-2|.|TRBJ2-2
TGTGCCAGCAGCCATGGGGCGATCATGAACACCGGGGAGCTGTTTTTT
CASSHGAIMNTGELFF
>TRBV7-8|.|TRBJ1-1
TGTGCCAGCAGCCTTTCCCCGGGGAACACTGAAGCTTTCTTT
CASSLSPGNTEAFF
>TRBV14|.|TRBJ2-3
TGTGCCAGCAGCCAAGTTTTCGCGGATACGCAGTATTTT
CASSQVFADTQYF